What follows are 31 T cell receptor beta chains derived from one specimen sequenced in a study of control samples from healthy donors and cancer patients. Only in-frame clones appear in the TCRdb table, and some are missing; sequencing was by immunoSEQ multiplex PCR. The sample consists of about 34,000 clones, under 95% of them appearing once. The sample was PBMCs. The origin of the receptors is a man aged 40-50 years with colorectal cancer.

V usage is TRBV12-3 or TRBV12-4 and J usage is TRBJ1-5, with a possible D match to TRBD1 (5 bases). The V end was cut by 3 bases, the J end by 5 bases, with 8 bases between. The CDR3 runs 13 residues. DNA for the CDR3: TGTGCCAGCAGTTTCAGGGAGGATCAGCCCCAGCATTTT. Its translation: CASSFREDQPQHF.

The chain combines TRBV21-1 with TRBJ2-3; the tabulated D call, TRBD1, remains unverified against the DNA. TRBV21-1 is reported as a pseudogene. The CDR3 is 17 amino acids. The CDR3 DNA follows: TGTGCCAGCAGAGTTAATTATCGGGACAGGGGAACAGATACGCAGTATTTT. Encoded protein: CASRVNYRDRGTDTQYF.

The V and J genes are TRBV4-1 and TRBJ1-1, with a possible D match to TRBD1 (5 bases). Between the trimmed V and J ends, which lost 0 bases and 8 bases, there was a span of 10 bases. Germline V lookup: CDR1 MGHRA, CDR2 YSYEKL. This CDR3 has 13 amino acids. The DNA for the CDR3 is TGCGCCAGCAGCCAAGATATGGGGCGCGAAGCTTTCTTT. This encodes CASSQDMGREAFF.

The chain uses TRBV19 and TRBJ1-2, with a weak D call TRBD1 (6 bases). With 6 bases removed from V and 2 bases from J, the gap between germline ends came to 10 bases. CDR1 and CDR2 (germline): LNHDA, SQIVND (reference sequence). The CDR3 covers 13 residues. The CDR3, as DNA: TGTGCCAGTAGGGCCCAGGGGAACTATGGCTACACCTTC. It codes for CASRAQGNYGYTF.

This clone was observed once. The CDR3 nucleotides are TGTGCCAGCAGCTCTCGAGACAGGGGAGCTTGCAATCAGCCCCAGCATTTT. The encoded protein is CASSSRDRGACNQPQHF. The chain employs TRBV21-1 and TRBJ1-5; the table's D call, TRBD1, was not checked against the DNA. TRBV21-1 corresponds to a pseudogene. This CDR3 comprises 17 residues.

The chain joins TRBV6-5 to TRBJ2-7, with TRBD2 matching over 8 bases. This CDR3 has 14 amino acids. V shed 5 bases, J shed 7 bases, and the junction held 10 bases outside the gene matches. Germline V CDR1 and CDR2: MNHEY, SVGAGI. CDR3: CASSITSGLREQYF. In DNA, the CDR3 is TGTGCCAGCAGTATTACTAGCGGACTACGTGAGCAGTACTTC.

V is TRBV12-3 or TRBV12-4 and J is TRBJ2-5; D call uncertain. Trimming shortened V by 3 bases and J by 3 bases, and 2 bases separated the two germline ends. The CDR3 runs to 11 residues. The CDR3 protein is CASSFKETQYF. CDR3 nucleotides: TGTGCCAGCAGTTTTAAAGAGACCCAGTACTTC.

This chain uses TRBV6-5 with TRBJ1-4; no clear D gene. Germline V gene data show CDR1 as MNHEY and CDR2 as SVGAGI. The CDR3 loop spans 15 amino acids. Trimming pared 0 bases from V and 3 bases from J, leaving 8 bases between. DNA of the CDR3: TGTGCCAGCAGTTACTCGGAACAGCCTAATGAAAAACTGTTTTTT. Amino acid sequence: CASSYSEQPNEKLFF.

The rearrangement joins TRBV7-3 to TRBJ2-2; D is tentatively TRBD1 or TRBD2 (6 bases each). The CDR3 runs 18 residues. V lost 5 bases, J lost 4 bases, and 23 bases lay in between. CDR1 SGHTA and CDR2 FQGTGA come from the germline V gene. CDR3 DNA: TGTGCCAGCAGCATACGGAGAAAGGGGGGCGAGCGCACCGGGGAGCTGTTTTTT. It specifies CASSIRRKGGERTGELFF. The full variable domain, in which reference TRBV7-3 and TRBJ2-2 provide the parts outside the CDR3, is GAGVSQTPSNKVTEKGKYVELRCDPISGHTALYWYRQSLGQGPEFLIYFQGTGAADDSGLPNDRFFAVRPEGSVSTLKIQRTERGDSAVYLCASSIRRKGGERTGELFFGEGSRLTVL.

V gene TRBV29-1 combines with J gene TRBJ2-7; TRBD2 might be the D (6 bases). Per the germline V gene, CDR1 is SQVTM and CDR2 is ANQGSEA. This CDR3 is 13 amino acids long. V was cut by 2 bases and J by 0 bases, with 8 bases left in between. The CDR3 DNA follows: TGCAGCGTTGAAAGCGGGCACTCCTACGAGCAGTACTTC. This translates into CSVESGHSYEQYF.

This clone was seen just once. The chain joins TRBV11-3 to TRBJ2-6; no firm D call. The germline V and J ends were trimmed by 0 bases and 0 bases, with 6 bases remaining between them. The CDR3 spans 16 residues. Per germline, CDR1 SGHNT and CDR2 YENEEA. The CDR3 reads CASSLDPPSGANVLTF. CDR3 DNA sequence: TGTGCCAGCAGCTTAGATCCCCCCTCTGGGGCCAACGTCCTGACTTTC.

The V and J genes are TRBV2 and TRBJ1-5; D gene uncertain. V lost 7 bases and J lost 3, with 13 bases in between. Looked up from germline, CDR1 is SNHLY and CDR2 is FYNNEI. The CDR3 consists of 14 residues. The CDR3 reads CASTSRDFNQPQHF. The CDR3 DNA is TGTGCCAGCACCTCCCGGGATTTCAATCAGCCCCAGCATTTT.

The sample holds one count of this clone. This chain uses TRBV11-3 with TRBJ2-5, with no clear D. CDR3 length: 13 residues. Germline V CDR1 and CDR2: SGHNT, YENEEA. The V end lost 5 bases, the J end lost 2 bases, and 9 bases lay between the germline ends. The CDR3 DNA sequence: TGTGCCAGCAGCCCGAGCAGACAAGAGACCCAGTACTTC. This codes for CASSPSRQETQYF.

This clone has just one count. The rearrangement uses TRBV18 and TRBJ2-2; 11 bases align to TRBD1. Trimming took 0 bases from V and 4 from J; bases not matched to a gene: 1. This CDR3 has 16 amino acids. Germline V CDR1 and CDR2: KGHSH, LQKENI. CDR3 sequence (DNA): TGTGCCAGCTCACCACCGGGACAGGGGGTCACCGGGGAGCTGTTTTTT. Translated: CASSPPGQGVTGELFF.

This clone was observed a single time. The chain uses TRBV20-1 and TRBJ2-5; 11 nucleotides agree with TRBD2. The V segment lost 3 bases and the J segment 7 bases; nucleotides outside the gene matches: 4. This CDR3 region has 13 residues. The germline V gene has CDR1 DFQATT and CDR2 SNEGSKA (reference sequence). The CDR3: CSASSGGDGTQYF. CDR3 DNA: TGCAGTGCTAGTAGCGGGGGGGACGGGACCCAGTACTTC.

The chain couples TRBV11-2 to TRBJ2-1; D is unresolved. The CDR3 totals 11 residues. The germline V gene encodes CDR1 SGHAT and CDR2 FQNNGV. Trimming left V 3 bases short and J 5 bases short, with 2 bases between. The CDR3 sequence is CASSFDNEQFF. The CDR3 DNA sequence: TGTGCCAGCAGCTTTGACAATGAGCAGTTCTTC.

This clone is a singleton in its sample. The chain links TRBV11-2 to TRBJ2-7; D is possibly TRBD2 (6 bases). This CDR3 comprises 13 residues. Trimming removed 5 bases at V and 3 bases at J, with 11 bases between. Germline CDR1 reads SGHAT; CDR2 reads FQNNGV. The CDR3 sequence: CASSPGLVYEQYF. The CDR3 DNA sequence: TGTGCCAGCAGCCCGGGACTTGTCTACGAGCAGTACTTC.

The chain employs TRBV7-8 and TRBJ2-1; 11 nucleotides line up with TRBD2. Germline-derived CDR1 and CDR2 are SGHVS and FQNEAQ. Unmatched junction bases numbered 6, after V lost 4 bases and J lost 10 bases. There are 14 residues in the CDR3. Written as DNA, the CDR3 is TGTGCCAGCAGCTCGGGACTAGCGGCTGGGGAGCAGTTCTTC. It yields the protein CASSSGLAAGEQFF.

The chain joins TRBV6-5 to TRBJ2-7; TRBD1 matches 7 bases. This CDR3 contains 15 residues. CDR1 and CDR2 from the germline V gene are MNHEY and SVGAGI. V lost 6 bases, J lost 7 bases, and 15 bases stayed unmatched. The CDR3 here is CASSPGTLDREEQYF. In DNA form, the CDR3 reads TGTGCCAGCAGCCCGGGCACCCTCGACAGGGAAGAGCAGTACTTC.

This clone showed up just a few times. An end of the junction differs from the germline gene, which may be a read error. The chain employs TRBV2 and TRBJ1-4; D is ambiguous. CDR3 length: 11 amino acids. Germline V gene data show CDR1 as SNHLY and CDR2 as FYNNEI. The CDR3 spells CASREVLNPFF. For the CDR3, the DNA is TGTGCCAGCAGAGAAGTACTAAATCCGTTTTTT.

This chain joins TRBV18 and TRBJ2-7, with TRBD1 identical over 8 bases. Germline assignment: CDR1 KGHSH and CDR2 LQKENI. Trimming at V came to 3 bases and at J to 2 bases, leaving 6 bases not matched to a gene. The length of the CDR3 is 15 residues. The CDR3 DNA reads TGTGCCAGCTCACCCGGGGACAGGACCACCTACGAGCAGTACTTC. Protein product: CASSPGDRTTYEQYF. Filled out from reference TRBV18 and TRBJ2-7, the complete variable domain reads NAGVMQNPRHLVRRRGQEARLRCSPMKGHSHVYWYRQLPEEGLKFMVYLQKENIIDESGMPKERFSAEFPKEGPSILRIQQVVRGDSAAYFCASSPGDRTTYEQYFGPGTRLTVT.

The chain has TRBV27 and TRBJ2-1; 10 nucleotides agree with TRBD1. The V gene's germline CDR1 is MNHEY and CDR2 SMNVEV (reference sequence). V lost 4 bases and J lost 1; bases outside the gene matches: 7. This CDR3 has 17 residues. The CDR3 DNA follows: TGTGCCAGCAGTTCAAATCGGGACAGGGGATCCTACAATGAGCAGTTCTTC. Protein: CASSSNRDRGSYNEQFF.

The rearrangement links TRBV12-5 to TRBJ1-1, with TRBD1 as a possible D gene (5 bases). Germline V gives CDR1 LGHNT, CDR2 FRNRAP. V gave up 0 bases and J gave up 3 bases, with 17 bases separating them. This CDR3 is built from 17 residues. CDR3 residues: CASGLVQVVGGYTEAFF. DNA for the CDR3: TGTGCTAGTGGTTTGGTACAGGTAGTGGGGGGGTACACTGAAGCTTTCTTT.

The chain links TRBV29-1 to TRBJ1-2, with TRBD1 matching 11 bases. The germline V gene encodes CDR1 SQVTM and CDR2 ANQGSEA. J was trimmed by 8 bases and V by 0 bases; bases with no gene match: 2. This CDR3 is 13 amino acids long. The DNA for the CDR3 is TGCAGCGTTGAAGAGGACAGGGGGCTAGGCTACACCTTC. Protein sequence: CSVEEDRGLGYTF.

The chain combines TRBV24-1 with TRBJ2-5; TRBD2 might be the D (7 bases). Per the germline V gene, CDR1 is KGHDR and CDR2 is SFDVKD. V was trimmed by 4 bases and J by 4 bases, leaving 9 bases between them. The CDR3 covers 13 residues. Here the CDR3 DNA reads TGTGCCACCAGTGAGGGGGGGCGAGAGACCCAGTACTTC. This gives the protein CATSEGGRETQYF.

The chain combines TRBV4-3 with TRBJ2-7; possibly TRBD1 for D (5 bases). This CDR3 is built from 15 residues. The germline V gene has CDR1 LGHNA and CDR2 YSLEER. The V and J ends lost 0 bases and 2 bases respectively, with 11 bases between them. As DNA, the CDR3 is TGCGCCAGCAGCCAAGAAGGAAGGGGCCCCTACGAGCAGTACTTC. Translated: CASSQEGRGPYEQYF.

CDR3 sequence: CASSTGQAGANVLTF. The CDR3 bases are TGCGCCAGCAGCACGGGACAGGCTGGGGCCAACGTCCTGACTTTC. The chain uses TRBV5-1 and TRBJ2-6, with 8 bases matching TRBD1. There are 15 residues in the CDR3. CDR1 and CDR2 (germline): SGHRS, YFSETQ. V lost 4 bases, J lost 2 bases, and 2 bases stayed unmatched.

The chain has TRBV5-6 and TRBJ2-7, with a tentative D call TRBD2 (6 bases). V lost 2 bases and J 6 bases, leaving 9 bases between the germline ends. This CDR3 comprises 12 residues. Germline V gene data show CDR1 as SGHDT and CDR2 as YYEEEE. CDR3 sequence: CASSFTSSEQYF. The CDR3 DNA sequence: TGTGCCAGCAGCTTTACTAGCTCCGAGCAGTACTTC.

The chain couples TRBV7-2 to TRBJ2-5; D is unresolved. V lost 5 bases, J lost 1 base, and 11 bases lay in between. CDR1 is SGHTA, CDR2 FQGNSA, per germline. CDR3 length equals 14 residues. The CDR3 coding sequence is TGTGCCAGCAGCCAGACCCGGGCCCAAGAGACCCAGTACTTC. Protein product: CASSQTRAQETQYF.

The chain is built from TRBV29-1 and TRBJ2-3; 9 nucleotides line up with TRBD2. V lost 3 bases to trimming and J lost 4 bases; unmatched junction nucleotides: 8. This CDR3 is built from 15 residues. Germline CDR1 SQVTM, CDR2 ANQGSEA. Here the CDR3 reads CSVDRAGGQPDTQYF. CDR3 nucleotide sequence: TGCAGCGTTGACCGTGCGGGGGGGCAACCAGATACGCAGTATTTT.

The V gene is TRBV7-9, the J gene TRBJ2-1, with TRBD2 as a possible D gene (5 bases). The CDR3 covers 13 residues. CDR1 is SEHNR, CDR2 FQNEAQ, per germline (reference sequence). V dropped 5 bases and J dropped 8 bases, with 13 bases sitting between them. For the CDR3, the DNA is TGTGCCAGCAGCCGATCCGGAGCGGATGAGCAGTTCTTC. Protein: CASSRSGADEQFF. Supplemented by reference TRBV7-9 and TRBJ2-1, the full variable domain reads DTGVSQNPRHKITKRGQNVTFRCDPISEHNRLYWYRQTLGQGPEFLTYFQNEAQLEKSRLLSDRFSAERPKGSFSTLEIQRTEQGDSAMYLCASSRSGADEQFFGPGTRLTVL.